This entry lists 13 T cell receptor beta chains sequenced from one sample in a study of T cells in Graves' hyperthyroidism and ophthalmopathy (dated by TCRdb to about 2019). Library construction relied on multiplex PCR. TCRdb shows the sequencer as Illumina HiSeq 2000. The TCR beta CDR3 regions were amplified from RNA transcripts. For the first round of RT-PCR on the TCR CDR3, the HTBI primer set was used together with the Qiagen OneStep RT-PCR kit. TCRdb reprocessing: public reads trimmed at Q25 with fastp, clones called with MiXCR, in-frame beta chains kept. Rows with a matching CDR3 protein are joined into one entry that keeps the most common DNA and genes. The sample table holds under 300,000 distinct CDR3 sequences, of which roughly 15% were seen once. Around 30% of the sample is in the top ten clones. The sequencing input was blood. The receptors stem from a woman in her forties or fifties with Graves' hyperthyroidism that later progressed to Graves' ophthalmopathy.

This clonotype was seen at least ten times. The chain combines TRBV5-4 with TRBJ1-4, with a tentative D call TRBD1 (6 bases). The CDR3 is 16 amino acids. CDR1 and CDR2 (germline): SGHNT, YYREEE (reference sequence). V lost 4 bases to trimming and J lost 8 bases, with 21 bases between them. The CDR3 reads CASSGTRTDSEEKLFF. CDR3 DNA sequence: TGTGCCAGCAGCGGGACGCGGACAGACTCGGAAGAAAAACTGTTTTTT.

V gene TRBV10-3 combines with J gene TRBJ1-1; possible D gene TRBD1, 5 bases. V was clipped by 4 bases and J by 5 bases, with 11 bases between them. CDR3 length: 13 residues. CDR1 and CDR2 (germline): ENHRY, SYGVKD. The CDR3 spells CAISVSGQTEAFF. The CDR3, as DNA: TGTGCCATCAGTGTGTCTGGACAAACTGAAGCTTTCTTT.

The chain carries TRBV20-1 and TRBJ2-7; 7 bases line up with TRBD1. The CDR3 has 14 amino acids. In germline, CDR1 is DFQATT, CDR2 SNEGSKA (reference sequence). V was clipped by 1 base and J by 5 bases; unmatched bases: 8. CDR3 residues: CSARAETGTDEQYF. CDR3 DNA: TGCAGTGCTAGAGCGGAGACAGGGACCGACGAGCAGTACTTC.

This clonotype occurred a few times. This chain joins TRBV6-1 and TRBJ2-2; 7 nucleotides agree with TRBD1. Germline values: CDR1 MNHNS, CDR2 SASEGT. With 5 bases clipped from V and 4 bases from J, the junction kept 4 bases outside the gene matches. The CDR3 loop spans 14 amino acids. CDR3 DNA: TGTGCCAGCAGTTCCGACAGGGCCACCGGGGAGCTGTTTTTT. Its protein is CASSSDRATGELFF.

This clonotype was seen at least ten times. This chain links TRBV5-1 with TRBJ1-1; TRBD1 might be the D (5 bases). The germline V and J ends were trimmed by 5 bases and 0 bases, with 14 bases remaining between them. Germline V gene sequence: CDR1 SGHRS, CDR2 YFSETQ. This CDR3 is built from 15 residues. CDR3 in amino acids: CASSSVQGLNTEAFF. DNA of the CDR3: TGCGCCAGCAGTTCCGTCCAGGGACTGAACACTGAAGCTTTCTTT.

About this clonotype itself: Given the absence of the conserved phenylalanine or tryptophan at the CDR3 end, a read error is likely. The chain links TRBV5-4 to TRBJ2-2, with D possibly matching TRBD2 (7 bases). CDR1 is SGHNT, CDR2 YYREEE, per germline (reference sequence). This CDR3 region has 17 residues. The V gene lost 2 bases and the J gene lost 4 bases, with 18 bases spanning the gap. CDR3: CASSLRMAGAPTGELFL. CDR3 bases: TGTGCCAGCAGCTTAAGAATGGCGGGGGCCCCCACCGGGGAGCTGTTTCTT.

CDR3 residues: CASSLAPGLAGDAEQFF. The CDR3 nucleotides are TGTGCCAGCAGCCTCGCTCCGGGACTAGCGGGAGACGCTGAGCAGTTCTTC. The genes are TRBV7-9 and TRBJ2-1, with 14 bases that match TRBD2. Per germline, CDR1 SEHNR and CDR2 FQNEAQ (reference sequence). The CDR3 has 17 amino acids. V trimming: 5 bases; J trimming: 9 bases; junction bases outside the gene matches: 12. The full variable domain, with the rest looked up from reference TRBV7-9 and TRBJ2-1, is DTGVSQNPRHKITKRGQNVTFRCDPISEHNRLYWYRQTLGQGPEFLTYFQNEAQLEKSRLLSDRFSAERPKGSFSTLEIQRTEQGDSAMYLCASSLAPGLAGDAEQFFGPGTRLTVL.

This clonotype was detected many times. J is TRBJ2-1 and V is TRBV27; 9 nucleotides align to TRBD2. This CDR3 spans 16 amino acids. The V and J ends lost 5 bases and 5 bases, in that order; junction bases with no gene match: 10. Germline V gene lookup returns CDR1 MNHEY and CDR2 SMNVEV (reference sequence). The DNA for the CDR3 is TGTGCCAGCAGTACCTCCGGGACTAGCATCCACAATGAGCAGTTCTTC. Residues: CASSTSGTSIHNEQFF.

V usage is TRBV30 and J usage is TRBJ1-1, with 12 bases aligning to TRBD1. The V gene's germline CDR1 is GTSNPN and CDR2 SVGIG (reference sequence). V was clipped by 1 base and J by 4 bases; unmatched bases: 7. CDR3 length: 16 amino acids. The CDR3 spells CAWSGQGGQGATEAFF. The CDR3 DNA sequence: TGTGCCTGGAGTGGGCAGGGGGGACAGGGGGCCACTGAAGCTTTCTTT.

The V gene is TRBV15, the J gene TRBJ1-2, with 7 bases identical to TRBD1. Per germline, CDR1 LNHNV and CDR2 YYDKDF (reference sequence). V shed 7 bases and J 7 bases; nucleotides not matched to a gene: 12. The CDR3 length is 14 residues. The CDR3, as DNA: TGTGCCACCACCCCCAGAGAAGGGGGCGCTGGCTACACCTTC. Its translation: CATTPREGGAGYTF.

This clonotype was seen only a few times. Just one base apart from a much larger clone, this may be a read error. The CDR3 carries no conserved terminal phenylalanine or tryptophan, so it likely arises from a read error. The gene calls are TRBV12-3 or TRBV12-4 and TRBJ1-1; D remains ambiguous. V lost 3 bases and J 0 bases, leaving 8 bases between the germline ends. This CDR3 has 14 residues. CDR3 region: CASSFGWMNTEAFS. The DNA for the CDR3 is TGTGCCAGCAGTTTCGGGTGGATGAACACTGAAGCTTTCTCT.

The chain combines TRBV4-1 with TRBJ2-4, with D unclear. CDR3 length equals 14 residues. The ends were cut back, 5 bases at V and 4 bases at J, with 12 bases in the middle. Germline CDR1 MGHRA, CDR2 YSYEKL. The CDR3 is CASSELVGKNIQYF. DNA of the CDR3: TGCGCCAGCAGCGAACTCGTAGGGAAAAACATTCAGTACTTC.

This clonotype occurred many times. This chain joins TRBV13 and TRBJ2-1; either TRBD1 or TRBD2 may supply D (5 bases each). This CDR3 has 15 residues. V lost 1 base, J lost 1 base, and 8 bases lay in between. Germline V gene sequence: CDR1 PRHDT, CDR2 FYEKMQ (reference sequence). CDR3 nucleotides: TGTGCCAGCAGCTTAGCGGGACCATCCTACAATGAGCAGTTCTTC. Protein: CASSLAGPSYNEQFF.